These 3 T cell receptor beta chains were sequenced from one sample in a study of sequential checkpoint blockade in melanoma. Produced via immunoSEQ multiplex PCR; TCRdb's table is partial and in-frame only. This sample has around 19,000 clones, with 67% found just once. Treatment of the sample: randomized to nivolumab then ipilimumab (arm A) or the reverse (arm B). Sequencing was performed on CD8+ T cells sorted from blood (inferred from file names), taken from a patient given nivolumab and ipilimumab in sequence. The source of these receptors is a human donor with melanoma.

This sequence joins TRBV7-2 and TRBJ1-2; the D is unclear. From germline, CDR1 is SGHTA and CDR2 FQGNSA. The CDR3 has 12 amino acids. Between the trimmed V and J ends, which lost 4 bases and 4 bases, there was a span of 7 bases. As DNA, the CDR3 is TGTGCCAGCAGCTCTGAGGGCTATGGCTACACCTTC. Translated: CASSSEGYGYTF.

The V and J genes are TRBV6-1 and TRBJ2-7, with 8 bases that match TRBD2. Losses at the gene ends were 1 base for V and 3 bases for J; bases not matched to a gene: 8. The germline V gene has CDR1 MNHNS and CDR2 SASEGT. The CDR3 covers 16 residues. Written as DNA, the CDR3 is TGTGCCAGCAGTGAAGGTTCCAGCGGGGGCTTCTACGAGCAGTACGTC. Its translation is CASSEGSSGGFYEQYV.

The chain joins TRBV7-3 to TRBJ2-5; 7 positions match TRBD1. V lost 4 bases, J lost 2 bases, and 7 bases stayed unmatched. CDR3 length equals 15 residues. Germline loops: CDR1 SGHTA, CDR2 FQGTGA. CDR3 in amino acids: CASSSQPTGQETQYF. The CDR3 DNA is TGTGCCAGCAGCTCCCAACCGACAGGGCAAGAGACCCAGTACTTC. The entire variable domain, with the rest obtained from reference TRBV7-3 and TRBJ2-5, is as follows: GAGVSQTPSNKVTEKGKYVELRCDPISGHTALYWYRQSLGQGPEFLIYFQGTGAADDSGLPNDRFFAVRPEGSVSTLKIQRTERGDSAVYLCASSSQPTGQETQYFGPGTRLLVL.